The 25 T cell receptor beta chains presented below share a single source sample, sequenced in a study of T-cell reconstitution after alpha-beta-depleted transplantation in children. Unique molecular identifiers were incorporated into the prepared TCRbeta library. TCRdb reanalysed the PCR reads using MiXCR and keeps one entry per CDR3 protein. The sample contains about 250,000 distinct CDR3 sequences, more than 20% of which appear only once. The specimen comprised PBMCs, mostly from graft donor cells, sampled 360 days after TCRalphabeta/CD19-depleted stem cell transplant. The receptors derive from a female patient aged 2 to 10 who had a stem cell transplant for congenital amegakaryocytic thrombocytopenia, so the T cells may come from the graft donor.

The sample holds a few counts of this clonotype. The chain combines TRBV4-1 with TRBJ2-7; no definite D call. CDR1 is MGHRA, CDR2 YSYEKL, per germline. This CDR3 comprises 14 residues. The germline V and J ends were trimmed by 6 bases and 0 bases, with 12 bases remaining between them. CDR3: CASSLVLASYEQYF. In nucleotides, the CDR3 is TGCGCCAGCAGTTTAGTGTTGGCCTCCTACGAGCAGTACTTC.

The chain couples TRBV27 to TRBJ2-1; TRBD1 agrees at 8 bases. The germline CDR1 and CDR2 sequences are MNHEY and SMNVEV (reference sequence). The CDR3 length is 18 residues. The V segment lost 0 bases and the J segment 4 bases; nucleotides outside the gene matches: 11. The CDR3 region is CASSLSRPIRTGYNEQFF. The DNA for the CDR3 is TGTGCCAGCAGTTTATCCCGCCCTATCCGGACAGGGTACAATGAGCAGTTCTTC.

This sequence joins TRBV18 and TRBJ1-2; D may be TRBD1 (6 bases). The length of the CDR3 is 16 residues. The V gene's germline CDR1 is KGHSH and CDR2 LQKENI. Between the trimmed V and J ends, which lost 3 bases and 8 bases, there was a span of 22 bases. For the CDR3, the DNA is TGTGCCAGCTCACCGATAACGGACAGTTCCTCTAAGGGCTACACCTTC. This sequence encodes CASSPITDSSSKGYTF.

This clonotype occurred many times. J is TRBJ2-1 and V is TRBV7-8; D possibly corresponds to TRBD2 (5 bases). V lost 1 base, J lost 6 bases, and 13 bases lay in between. The germline CDR1 and CDR2 sequences are SGHVS and FQNEAQ. This CDR3 has 15 residues. The chain's CDR3 is CASSLEFGVVNEQFF. The CDR3 DNA sequence: TGTGCCAGCAGCTTAGAATTCGGGGTTGTCAATGAGCAGTTCTTC.

The chain links TRBV24-1 to TRBJ2-3; the D is unclear. The ends were cut back, 3 bases at V and 2 bases at J, with 14 bases in the middle. Germline CDR1 is KGHDR and CDR2 is SFDVKD. The CDR3 contains 16 residues. The CDR3: CATSDAGPFHTDTQYF. CDR3 in DNA: TGTGCCACCAGTGATGCCGGACCGTTTCACACAGATACGCAGTATTTT.

This clonotype has more than one count but fewer than ten. The rearrangement links TRBV12-3 or TRBV12-4 to TRBJ2-1, with 10 bases identical to TRBD2. The CDR3 extends over 15 amino acids. Trimming removed 6 bases from V and 2 bases from J; junction bases left unmatched: 4. The CDR3 reads CASSSSGRAYNEQFF. CDR3 bases: TGTGCCAGCAGCTCCAGCGGGAGGGCCTACAATGAGCAGTTCTTC.

This clonotype appeared a few times. CDR3 nucleotides: TGTGCCAGCAGCCAATCCGGGACAGGGTCTTCAGATACGCAGTATTTT. It yields the protein CASSQSGTGSSDTQYF. This chain links TRBV4-2 with TRBJ2-3, with 9 bases fitting TRBD1. CDR1 is LGHNA, CDR2 YNFKEQ, per germline. J was trimmed by 4 bases and V by 2 bases; bases with no gene match: 7. The CDR3 length is 16 residues.

This clonotype was seen a handful of times. V is TRBV6-2 or TRBV6-3 and J is TRBJ2-1, with 11 bases matching TRBD2. Germline loops: CDR1 MNHEY, CDR2 SVGEGT. Trimming took 2 bases from V and 8 from J; bases not matched to a gene: 5. The CDR3 runs 15 residues. The CDR3, as DNA: TGTGCCAGCAGTTACCTAGCGGGAGGTTTCTATGAGCAGTTCTTC. Protein sequence: CASSYLAGGFYEQFF.

A single count supports this clonotype. The chain recombines TRBV9 with TRBJ2-1, with 8 bases lining up with TRBD2. With 0 bases clipped from V and 9 bases from J, the junction kept 8 bases outside the gene matches. This CDR3 has 15 amino acids. CDR1 SGDLS and CDR2 YYNGEE come from the germline V gene. CDR3 loop: CASSVGGSGTVEQFF. The CDR3 DNA is TGTGCCAGCAGCGTAGGGGGTAGCGGGACCGTTGAGCAGTTCTTC.

The rearrangement uses TRBV27 and TRBJ2-1; TRBD2 matches at 10 bases. Germline assignment: CDR1 MNHEY and CDR2 SMNVEV (reference sequence). The CDR3 loop spans 13 amino acids. J gave up 9 bases and V 3 bases, and 2 bases lay outside the gene matches. The CDR3 region is CASSFSGGGEQFF. The CDR3 DNA reads as TGTGCCAGCAGTTTCAGCGGGGGGGGTGAGCAGTTCTTC.

The gene calls are TRBV5-1 and TRBJ1-4; D possibly corresponds to TRBD1 (5 bases). Trimming removed 2 bases at V and 3 bases at J, with 8 bases between. This CDR3 comprises 14 residues. Germline CDR1 and CDR2: SGHRS and YFSETQ. Here the CDR3 reads CASSFRDPNEKLFF. The CDR3 region has the DNA TGCGCCAGCAGCTTCCGGGACCCTAATGAAAAACTGTTTTTT.

The chain joins TRBV10-3 to TRBJ1-1; D is unclear. The germline V and J ends were trimmed by 3 bases and 1 base, with 6 bases remaining between them. CDR3 length: 13 amino acids. Germline V gives CDR1 ENHRY, CDR2 SYGVKD. This CDR3 is CAISDRTNTEAFF. The CDR3 DNA reads TGTGCCATCAGTGACCGAACGAACACTGAAGCTTTCTTT.

This clonotype came up many times. CDR3 region: CASSQDFGGALLYYEQYF. The CDR3 DNA reads TGTGCCAGCAGCCAAGATTTCGGAGGGGCCCTCCTCTACTACGAGCAGTACTTC. The rearrangement joins TRBV3-1 to TRBJ2-7, with TRBD2 as a possible D gene (6 bases). The V and J ends lost 0 bases and 3 bases respectively, with 21 bases between them. The CDR3 spans 18 residues. Germline assignment: CDR1 LGHDT and CDR2 YNNKEL (reference sequence).

This clonotype was counted ten times or more. The V call is TRBV28, the J call TRBJ2-5; no reliable D call. Germline V gene lookup returns CDR1 MDHEN and CDR2 SYDVKM. CDR3 size: 11 residues. Trimming cost V 7 bases and J 3 bases, with 6 bases left between them. The chain's CDR3 is CASTWEETQYF. Written as DNA, the CDR3 is TGTGCCAGCACCTGGGAAGAGACCCAGTACTTC.

The chain links TRBV5-1 to TRBJ2-1; no reliable D call. The V end lost 0 bases, the J end lost 3 bases, and 13 bases lay between the germline ends. The CDR3 totals 16 residues. Germline CDR1 is SGHRS and CDR2 is YFSETQ. In nucleotides, the CDR3 is TGCGCCAGCAGCTTGGACGTCGCGACCGGCTACAATGAGCAGTTCTTC. Its translation is CASSLDVATGYNEQFF.

The chain couples TRBV9 to TRBJ2-7; 7 nucleotides agree with TRBD2. Germline assignment: CDR1 SGDLS and CDR2 YYNGEE. J lost 0 bases, V lost 0 bases, and 6 bases had no gene match. This CDR3 has 16 residues. In DNA form, the CDR3 reads TGTGCCAGCAGCGTAGATGGCGGGAGACCCTCCTACGAGCAGTACTTC. It yields the protein CASSVDGGRPSYEQYF.

The chain joins TRBV28 to TRBJ1-3; the D gene is possibly TRBD1 (5 bases). The CDR3 has 15 amino acids. The germline V gene has CDR1 MDHEN and CDR2 SYDVKM. The V gene lost 7 bases and the J gene lost 0 bases, with 13 bases spanning the gap. The CDR3 DNA reads as TGTGCCAGCACTCCACTTGGGGCCTCTGGAAACACCATATATTTT. Protein: CASTPLGASGNTIYF.

This clonotype was found a few times. This chain connects TRBV12-3 or TRBV12-4 to TRBJ1-5; D uncertain. V gave up 2 bases and J gave up 4 bases, with 15 bases separating them. This CDR3 contains 16 residues. The CDR3 here is CASSLSDPLLNQPQHF. The CDR3 nucleotides read TGTGCCAGCAGTTTATCGGACCCTTTGCTTAATCAGCCCCAGCATTTT.

The J gene is TRBJ1-2, the V gene TRBV29-1; D ambiguous. Trimming removed 3 bases at V and 6 bases at J, with 14 bases between. The CDR3 runs 13 residues. Germline V gene lookup returns CDR1 SQVTM and CDR2 ANQGSEA. CDR3 sequence (DNA): TGCAGCGTTGATCATCGGGGAGGCGATGGCTACACCTTC. This translates into CSVDHRGGDGYTF.

The sample holds a few counts of this clonotype. The chain joins TRBV7-9 to TRBJ2-1, with TRBD2 as a possible D gene (5 bases). The germline V gene encodes CDR1 SEHNR and CDR2 FQNEAQ (reference sequence). With 0 bases removed from V and 8 bases from J, the gap between germline ends came to 14 bases. The CDR3 runs to 15 residues. Here the CDR3 reads CASSLARAHSDEQFF. The DNA of the CDR3 is TGTGCCAGCAGCTTAGCGAGGGCACATAGCGATGAGCAGTTCTTC. Full variable domain (rest looked up from reference TRBV7-9 and TRBJ2-1): DTGVSQNPRHKITKRGQNVTFRCDPISEHNRLYWYRQTLGQGPEFLTYFQNEAQLEKSRLLSDRFSAERPKGSFSTLEIQRTEQGDSAMYLCASSLARAHSDEQFFGPGTRLTVL.

In its sample, this clonotype was seen a few times. The chain couples TRBV2 to TRBJ1-4; D remains unclear. The CDR3 loop spans 14 amino acids. The V gene lost 5 bases and the J gene lost 8 bases, with 15 bases spanning the gap. Germline V gene sequence: CDR1 SNHLY, CDR2 FYNNEI. CDR3 residues: CASSSGVGIEKLFF. The CDR3 DNA reads as TGTGCCAGCAGTTCCGGGGTTGGGATCGAAAAACTGTTTTTT.

In this sample, this clonotype turned up a few times. This chain uses TRBV25-1 with TRBJ1-2; D gene ambiguous. The V end lost 5 bases, the J end lost 6 bases, and 16 bases lay between the germline ends. Germline V CDR1 and CDR2: MGHDK, SYGVNS. The CDR3 sequence is 14 residues long. The CDR3: CASSNRPNSNGYTF. The CDR3 region has the DNA TGTGCCAGCAGTAACCGGCCCAACAGCAATGGCTACACCTTC.

This clonotype was recorded a few times. The chain is built from TRBV29-1 and TRBJ2-5; a possible D gene is TRBD1 (6 bases). Germline V gives CDR1 SQVTM, CDR2 ANQGSEA. The CDR3 contains 14 residues. Trimming cost V 7 bases and J 3 bases, with 18 bases left between them. The DNA for the CDR3 is TGCAGCGCCGGACGCAGGGGATTCAAAGAGACCCAGTACTTC. Protein product: CSAGRRGFKETQYF.

This clonotype was picked up many times. The chain links TRBV5-1 to TRBJ2-7, with D possibly TRBD1 on 5 matching bases. The germline V and J ends were trimmed by 0 bases and 6 bases, with 10 bases remaining between them. The CDR3 is 13 amino acids. Germline CDR1 and CDR2: SGHRS and YFSETQ. The CDR3 region has the DNA TGCGCCAGCAGCTTGGTCCAGGGCTCCGAGCAGTACTTC. It codes for CASSLVQGSEQYF. The full variable domain, with the rest looked up from reference TRBV5-1 and TRBJ2-7, is KAGVTQTPRYLIKTRGQQVTLSCSPISGHRSVSWYQQTPGQGLQFLFEYFSETQRNKGNFPGRFSGRQFSNSRSEMNVSTLELGDSALYLCASSLVQGSEQYFGPGTRLTVT.

The chain combines TRBV27 with TRBJ2-3; TRBD1 aligns across 9 bases. The CDR3 is 14 amino acids. V shed 7 bases, J shed 4 bases, and the junction held 6 bases outside the gene matches. The germline gives CDR1 MNHEY, CDR2 SMNVEV (reference sequence). The CDR3 region is CASTQQGAADTQYF. The CDR3, as DNA: TGTGCCAGCACTCAACAGGGGGCCGCAGATACGCAGTATTTT.